Listed below are T cell receptor beta chains from one sample, sequenced in a study of blood T cell repertoires in COVID-19. Measured with immunoSEQ multiplex PCR; TCRdb has only the in-frame clones, and not every one. This table holds around 76,000 clones, about 70% found once. The sample consisted of peripheral blood. The receptors originated from an elderly woman with active or convalescent COVID-19. CDR3s include the opening cysteine and the closing phenylalanine or tryptophan. D genes are given only for firm matches. Size tells how often a clone was seen (once, few, many) or the class of an expanded clone, and some rows leave it out.

V gene	D gene	J gene	clone size	CDR3 DNA	CDR3 protein
TRBV6-2/TRBV6-3	-	TRBJ1-2	few	TGTGCCAGCAGTTCGGGAGAGGATGGCTACACCTTC	CASSSGEDGYTF
TRBV4-3	-	TRBJ1-2	-	TGCGCCAGCAGCCAAGACCGGACACCCGGGGGCTACACCTTC	CASSQDRTPGGYTF
TRBV6-2/TRBV6-3	TRBD2	TRBJ2-3	-	TGTGCCAGCAGTTACTCCGCTAGCGGCACCATCACAGATACGCAGTATTTT	CASSYSASGTITDTQYF
TRBV15	-	TRBJ2-3	-	TGTGCCACCAGCAGAGACCGAAGGAGGGAGAGCGGGACAAACACAGATACGCAGTATTTT	CATSRDRRRESGTNTDTQYF
TRBV7-2	TRBD1	TRBJ2-3	-	TGTGCCAGCCCATCCGCCACGCGCCGGGACAGAGCCCTCACAGATACGCAGTATTTT	CASPSATRRDRALTDTQYF
TRBV5-1	TRBD1	TRBJ1-4	-	TGCGCCAGCAGCTTGGGGGCGACAGGGGCTAATGAAAAACTGTTTTTT	CASSLGATGANEKLFF
TRBV23-1	-	TRBJ2-7	once	TGCGCCAGCAGTCAGTCGGGTTCGTACCACGAGCAGTACTTC	CASSQSGSYHEQYF
TRBV9	-	TRBJ1-6	-	TGTGCCAGCAGCGAGGCGGGGGGCGCAAGTTCACCCCTCCACTTT	CASSEAGGASSPLHF
TRBV2	-	TRBJ1-2	few	TGTGCCAGCAGTGAGCGGGTTAACTATGGCTACACCTTC	CASSERVNYGYTF
TRBV2	TRBD1	TRBJ1-1	-	TGTGCCAGCAGTGAATCGGACAGGGAGTTGGACACTGAAGCTTTCTTT	CASSESDRELDTEAFF
TRBV9	-	TRBJ2-7	few	TGTGCCAGCAGCGTAGAGCCGGGCTACGAGCAGTACTTC	CASSVEPGYEQYF
TRBV9	TRBD2	TRBJ2-2	once	TGTGCCAGCAGCGCCCTAGCGGCAAGAATGAACACCGGGGAGCTGTTTTTT	CASSALAARMNTGELFF
TRBV11-2	TRBD1	TRBJ1-4	-	TGTGCCAGCAGCTCGGGACAGGAACCCCGTAATGAAAAACTGTTTTTT	CASSSGQEPRNEKLFF
TRBV28	-	TRBJ1-2	-	TGTGCCAGCAGGCAGGGGAGTGGCTACTATGGCTACACCTTC	CASRQGSGYYGYTF
TRBV27	-	TRBJ1-1	-	TGTGCCAGCAGTTTCGGGACTGAAGCTTTCTTT	CASSFGTEAFF
TRBV18	-	TRBJ1-2	-	TGTGCCAGCTCACCACTGGACAGAAATTTACGCGGCTACACCTTC	CASSPLDRNLRGYTF
TRBV12-3/TRBV12-4	TRBD1	TRBJ1-6	-	TGTGCCAGCAGGGGACAGGGCGATTCACCCCTCCACTTT	CASRGQGDSPLHF
TRBV24-1	-	TRBJ1-5	-	TGTGCCACCAGTGATTTCTTCCCAGGGAACCAGCCCCAGCATTTT	CATSDFFPGNQPQHF
TRBV7-2	-	TRBJ1-2	once	TGTGCCAGCAGCTTAGGAGGTTCCCTGGGCTACACCTTC	CASSLGGSLGYTF
TRBV6-5	TRBD2	TRBJ2-5	-	TGTGCCAGCAGCTCGCGGGGGGGCATGGAGACCCAGTACTTC	CASSSRGGMETQYF
TRBV7-9	TRBD1	TRBJ1-1	-	TGTGCCAGCAGCCCCCGGGACAGGGGGCTGAACACTGAAGCTTTCTTT	CASSPRDRGLNTEAFF
TRBV7-3	-	TRBJ2-1	-	TGTGCCAGCAGCTTAAATCTAGCCTCCTACAATGAGCAGTTCTTC	CASSLNLASYNEQFF
TRBV24-1	-	TRBJ1-2	-	TGTGCCACCAGTGAGGGGGGTAATGGCTACACCTTC	CATSEGGNGYTF
TRBV12-3/TRBV12-4	-	TRBJ1-6	-	TGTGCCAGCAGGCGGGGGGCCATTTCACCCCTCCACTTT	CASRRGAISPLHF
TRBV9	TRBD2	TRBJ2-2	-	TGTGCCAGCAGCGCCATAGCGGGGGGGAACGGGGAGCTGTTTTTT	CASSAIAGGNGELFF
TRBV5-4	-	TRBJ2-2	-	TGTGCCAGCAGCTTGAACCGGGGTGGAACCGGGGAGCTGTTTTTT	CASSLNRGGTGELFF